The 23 T cell receptor beta chains listed next were all sequenced from one sample in a study of blood T cell repertoires in COVID-19. Libraries were prepared by immunoSEQ multiplex PCR; TCRdb keeps only in-frame clonotypes and omits some of them. The sample records 300,000 to 450,000 clones, more than 70% being singletons. The material sequenced was PBMCs or T cells enriched from blood (not recorded which). All receptors come from a man aged 40-50 years in a cohort exposed to, infected with or recovered from COVID-19 (not recorded which).

The rearrangement uses TRBV7-9 and TRBJ2-5; a possible D gene is TRBD2 (5 bases). This CDR3 spans 14 amino acids. Germline V gives CDR1 SEHNR, CDR2 FQNEAQ (reference sequence). Trimming took 2 bases from V and 5 from J, leaving 12 bases between them. This CDR3 reads CASSLRGGYETQYF. The CDR3 DNA follows: TGTGCCAGCAGCTTACGGGGTGGGTACGAGACCCAGTACTTC.

The chain recombines TRBV27 with TRBJ2-7; possibly TRBD2 for D (6 bases). Germline V gene data show CDR1 as MNHEY and CDR2 as SMNVEV (reference sequence). The CDR3 has 15 amino acids. V lost 0 bases, J lost 5 bases, and 14 bases lay in between. CDR3: CASSLSVGSINEQYF. The CDR3 region has the DNA TGTGCCAGCAGTTTATCGGTCGGGAGTATCAACGAGCAGTACTTC.

This clone was recorded a few times. This rearrangement joins TRBV30 to TRBJ1-6; 9 positions match TRBD1. This CDR3 region has 16 residues. V trimming: 0 bases; J trimming: 7 bases; junction bases outside the gene matches: 7. The germline gives CDR1 GTSNPN, CDR2 SVGIG (reference sequence). CDR3 residues: CAWSVGGGQGNSPLHF. For the CDR3, the DNA is TGTGCCTGGAGTGTCGGTGGAGGACAGGGGAATTCACCCCTCCACTTT. The entire variable domain, with the rest obtained from reference TRBV30 and TRBJ1-6, is as follows: SQTIHQWPATLVQPVGSPLSLECTVEGTSNPNLYWYRQAAGRGLQLLFYSVGIGQISSEVPQNLSASRPQDRQFILSSKKLLLSDSGFYLCAWSVGGGQGNSPLHFGNGTRLTVT.

CDR3 residues: CASSPGGAENSPLHF. The CDR3 nucleotides read TGTGCCAGCTCACCAGGGGGCGCGGAGAATTCACCCCTCCACTTT. V gene TRBV18 combines with J gene TRBJ1-6; D may be TRBD1 (6 bases). V was clipped by 2 bases and J by 7 bases, with 12 bases between them. Germline V gene lookup returns CDR1 KGHSH and CDR2 LQKENI. The CDR3 length is 15 residues. Supplemented by reference TRBV18 and TRBJ1-6, the full variable domain reads NAGVMQNPRHLVRRRGQEARLRCSPMKGHSHVYWYRQLPEEGLKFMVYLQKENIIDESGMPKERFSAEFPKEGPSILRIQQVVRGDSAAYFCASSPGGAENSPLHFGNGTRLTVT.

J is TRBJ2-5 and V is TRBV7-2, with no clear D. V was clipped by 0 bases and J by 2 bases, with 10 bases between them. CDR1 and CDR2 from the germline V gene are SGHTA and FQGNSA. The CDR3 runs to 15 residues. CDR3 region: CASSLAPLLQETQYF. DNA of the CDR3: TGTGCCAGCAGCTTAGCTCCCCTCCTACAAGAGACCCAGTACTTC.

The rearrangement uses TRBV6-5 and TRBJ2-7; TRBD1 matches at 11 bases. CDR1 and CDR2 from the germline V gene are MNHEY and SVGAGI. The CDR3 is 16 residues long. V trimming: 2 bases; J trimming: 3 bases; junction bases outside the gene matches: 6. CDR3 in DNA: TGTGCCAGCAGTTACACCTCCGGGACAGGGGGCTACGAGCAGTACTTC. This translates into CASSYTSGTGGYEQYF.

This chain uses TRBV27 with TRBJ2-3; 7 bases align to TRBD1. Germline CDR1 and CDR2: MNHEY and SMNVEV (reference sequence). The CDR3 has 15 amino acids. V lost 5 bases and J lost 2; bases outside the gene matches: 7. CDR3 sequence: CASSLRDRSTDTQYF. CDR3 nucleotides: TGTGCCAGCAGTCTACGGGACAGATCCACAGATACGCAGTATTTT.

The CDR3 DNA is TGTGCCAGCAGTGACCCGGGACAGACGAACACCGGGGAGCTGTTTTTT. This sequence encodes CASSDPGQTNTGELFF. The chain joins TRBV6-4 to TRBJ2-2; 7 bases match TRBD1. This CDR3 is built from 16 residues. Germline CDR1 is MRHNA and CDR2 is SNTAGT. The V and J ends lost 2 bases and 0 bases, in that order; junction bases with no gene match: 3.

This chain connects TRBV5-4 to TRBJ2-7; 12 positions match TRBD2. The CDR3 has 16 residues. Germline V gene lookup returns CDR1 SGHNT and CDR2 YYREEE (reference sequence). The junction had 5 bases not matched to a gene; V was cut back by 0 bases and J by 4 bases. The CDR3 coding sequence is TGTGCCAGCAGCTTGGGGGGGACTAGCGGGCTTTACGAGCAGTACTTC. This gives the protein CASSLGGTSGLYEQYF.

In its sample, this clone was seen once. The DNA of the CDR3 is TGTGCCAGCAGTTACACGGTTGGAGGCCATGAGCAGTTCTTC. This sequence encodes CASSYTVGGHEQFF. This chain links TRBV6-5 with TRBJ2-1; D is possibly TRBD2 (5 bases). Per germline, CDR1 MNHEY and CDR2 SVGAGI. The germline V and J ends were trimmed by 2 bases and 8 bases, with 13 bases remaining between them. This CDR3 region has 14 residues.

This chain joins TRBV30 and TRBJ1-2; 7 bases agree with TRBD1. The CDR3 totals 15 residues. Germline CDR1 is GTSNPN and CDR2 is SVGIG (reference sequence). The junction had 4 bases not matched to a gene; V was cut back by 0 bases and J by 0 bases. The CDR3 sequence is CAWSVRGRPNYGYTF. DNA of the CDR3: TGTGCCTGGAGTGTTAGGGGGCGGCCTAACTATGGCTACACCTTC.

The chain combines TRBV19 with TRBJ2-1, with a weak D call TRBD2 (5 bases). CDR3 size: 14 residues. The V gene lost 5 bases and the J gene lost 2 bases, with 10 bases spanning the gap. In germline, CDR1 is LNHDA, CDR2 SQIVND (reference sequence). The CDR3 reads CASSDTGTYNEQFF. The CDR3 DNA is TGTGCCAGTAGTGATACCGGGACCTACAATGAGCAGTTCTTC.

The chain is built from TRBV30 and TRBJ2-7; TRBD1 aligns across 8 bases. Germline loops: CDR1 GTSNPN, CDR2 SVGIG (reference sequence). The CDR3 covers 13 residues. V shed 7 bases and J 3 bases; nucleotides not matched to a gene: 8. CDR3 coding DNA: TGTGCCTCTGGAGACAGGGGAAGCTACGAGCAGTACTTC. It encodes CASGDRGSYEQYF.

This clone was seen more than once but under ten times. The chain couples TRBV30 to TRBJ1-5, with D maybe TRBD1 (5 bases). The CDR3 covers 17 residues. V was cut by 0 bases and J by 5 bases, with 20 bases left in between. Germline lookup yields CDR1 GTSNPN and CDR2 SVGIG (reference sequence). In nucleotides, the CDR3 is TGTGCCTGGAGTGTACTTCATACGGGGGGACGACATCAGCCCCAGCATTTT. This sequence encodes CAWSVLHTGGRHQPQHF. Full variable domain (missing parts from reference TRBV30 and TRBJ1-5): SQTIHQWPATLVQPVGSPLSLECTVEGTSNPNLYWYRQAAGRGLQLLFYSVGIGQISSEVPQNLSASRPQDRQFILSSKKLLLSDSGFYLCAWSVLHTGGRHQPQHFGDGTRLSIL.

The chain combines TRBV18 with TRBJ2-3, with 7 positions matching TRBD1. The CDR3 length is 16 residues. V gave up 4 bases and J gave up 2 bases; unmatched junction bases: 9. CDR1 and CDR2 (germline): KGHSH, LQKENI. The DNA of the CDR3 is TGTGCCAGCTCACTGATGAAGACAGGGAACACAGATACGCAGTATTTT. It is translated as CASSLMKTGNTDTQYF.

This clone was observed once. This chain connects TRBV30 to TRBJ2-7, with TRBD2 identical over 13 bases. The germline V gene encodes CDR1 GTSNPN and CDR2 SVGIG (reference sequence). The V gene end was trimmed by 4 bases and the J gene end by 3 bases; junction bases not matched to a gene: 3. The CDR3 has 14 residues. DNA of the CDR3: TGTGCCTGGAAAGGGACTAGCGGGGTCTACGAGCAGTACTTC. It yields the protein CAWKGTSGVYEQYF. The variable domain in full, completed from reference TRBV30 and TRBJ2-7, reads SQTIHQWPATLVQPVGSPLSLECTVEGTSNPNLYWYRQAAGRGLQLLFYSVGIGQISSEVPQNLSASRPQDRQFILSSKKLLLSDSGFYLCAWKGTSGVYEQYFGPGTRLTVT.

This chain connects TRBV27 to TRBJ1-2; 12 positions agree with TRBD1. The V gene's germline CDR1 is MNHEY and CDR2 SMNVEV (reference sequence). The CDR3 extends over 15 amino acids. The J segment lost 6 bases and the V segment lost 6 bases, leaving 8 bases of the junction unmatched. The chain's CDR3 is CASRGPGQGADGYTF. The CDR3 DNA follows: TGTGCCAGCAGGGGTCCGGGACAGGGGGCGGATGGCTACACCTTC.

This sequence joins TRBV5-4 and TRBJ2-3; perhaps TRBD2 as D (6 bases). Trimming left V 2 bases short and J 5 bases short, with 9 bases between. The CDR3 has 13 amino acids. The germline gives CDR1 SGHNT, CDR2 YYREEE (reference sequence). CDR3 residues: CASSFYGGDTQYF. DNA for the CDR3: TGTGCCAGCAGCTTTTACGGGGGAGATACGCAGTATTTT.

This clone was seen just once. J is TRBJ1-3 and V is TRBV10-3, with 7 positions matching TRBD1. From germline, CDR1 is ENHRY and CDR2 SYGVKD. With V trimmed by 10 bases and J by 0 bases, 3 bases remained unmatched. The CDR3 consists of 13 residues. The CDR3 DNA follows: TGTGCCACCCGGGACAGCTCTGGAAACACCATATATTTT. Translation: CATRDSSGNTIYF.

This clone has only one observation. V is TRBV25-1 and J is TRBJ1-2, with 8 bases identical to TRBD1. There are 14 residues in the CDR3. In germline, CDR1 is MGHDK, CDR2 SYGVNS. After removal of 1 base from V and 8 bases from J, the junction contained 6 bases not matched to a gene. CDR3 sequence: CASSELDRVGGYTF. The DNA for the CDR3 is TGTGCCAGCAGTGAATTGGACAGGGTAGGGGGCTACACCTTC.

The genes are TRBV5-1 and TRBJ1-1; D is ambiguous. The CDR3 consists of 16 residues. V lost 4 bases, J lost 0 bases, and 16 bases lay in between. Germline-derived CDR1 and CDR2 are SGHRS and YFSETQ. CDR3 nucleotides: TGCGCCAGCAGCCCACTAATTGGGTCCATGAACACTGAAGCTTTCTTT. Encoded protein: CASSPLIGSMNTEAFF.

CDR3 sequence: CSVEDLSGRANEQFF. The DNA for the CDR3 is TGCAGCGTTGAAGATCTTAGCGGGAGGGCCAATGAGCAGTTCTTC. V gene TRBV29-1 combines with J gene TRBJ2-1; 11 bases are a match to TRBD2. There are 15 residues in the CDR3. Germline CDR1 SQVTM, CDR2 ANQGSEA. J gave up 6 bases and V 0 bases, and 4 bases lay outside the gene matches.

The chain joins TRBV5-1 to TRBJ2-2; D is undetermined. The CDR3 loop spans 13 amino acids. The ends were cut back, 4 bases at V and 5 bases at J, with 9 bases in the middle. Per germline, CDR1 SGHRS and CDR2 YFSETQ. The CDR3 loop reads CASSTDPTGELFF. Written as DNA, the CDR3 is TGCGCCAGCAGCACAGACCCGACCGGGGAGCTGTTTTTT.